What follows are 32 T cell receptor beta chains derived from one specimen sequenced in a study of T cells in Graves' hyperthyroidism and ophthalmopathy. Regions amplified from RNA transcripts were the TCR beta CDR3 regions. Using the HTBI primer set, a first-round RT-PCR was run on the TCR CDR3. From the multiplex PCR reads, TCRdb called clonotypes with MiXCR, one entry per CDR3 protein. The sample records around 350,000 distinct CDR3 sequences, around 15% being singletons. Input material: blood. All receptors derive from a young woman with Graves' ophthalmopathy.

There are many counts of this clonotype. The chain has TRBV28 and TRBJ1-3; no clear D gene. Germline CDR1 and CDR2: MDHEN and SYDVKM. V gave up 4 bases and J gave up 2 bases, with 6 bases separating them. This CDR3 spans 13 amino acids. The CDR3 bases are TGTGCCAGCAGTTCGAATCCTGGAAACACCATATATTTT. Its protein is CASSSNPGNTIYF. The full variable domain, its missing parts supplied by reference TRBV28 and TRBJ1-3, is DVKVTQSSRYLVKRTGEKVFLECVQDMDHENMFWYRQDPGLGLRLIYFSYDVKMKEKGDIPEGYSVSREKKERFSLILESASTNQTSMYLCASSSNPGNTIYFGEGSWLTVV.

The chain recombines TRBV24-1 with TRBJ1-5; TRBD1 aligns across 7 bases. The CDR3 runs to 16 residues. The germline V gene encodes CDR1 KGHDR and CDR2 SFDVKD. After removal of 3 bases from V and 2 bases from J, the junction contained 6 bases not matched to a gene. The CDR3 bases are TGTGCCACCAGTGATCAGGGGGTAGGAGGCAATCAGCCCCAGCATTTT. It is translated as CATSDQGVGGNQPQHF.

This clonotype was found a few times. CDR3 sequence (DNA): TGCGCCAGCAGCAGGTTCCCGGGTCAGCCCCAGCATTTT. Translating gives CASSRFPGQPQHF. The gene calls are TRBV5-1 and TRBJ1-5; no definite D call. The CDR3 loop spans 13 amino acids. Germline-derived CDR1 and CDR2 are SGHRS and YFSETQ. With 4 bases removed from V and 6 bases from J, the gap between germline ends came to 11 bases.

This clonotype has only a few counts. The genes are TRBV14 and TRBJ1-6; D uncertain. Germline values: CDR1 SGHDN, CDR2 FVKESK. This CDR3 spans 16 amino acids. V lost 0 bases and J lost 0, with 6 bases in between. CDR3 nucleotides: TGTGCCAGCAGCCAAGAAGGGCGCTCCTATAATTCACCCCTCCACTTT. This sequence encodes CASSQEGRSYNSPLHF.

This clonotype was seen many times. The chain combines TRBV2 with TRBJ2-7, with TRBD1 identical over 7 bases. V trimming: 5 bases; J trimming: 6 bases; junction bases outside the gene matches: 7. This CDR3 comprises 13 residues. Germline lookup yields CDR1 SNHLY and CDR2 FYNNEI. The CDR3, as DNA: TGTGCCAGCAGTAGGGGTACAGGGGTCGAGCAGTACTTC. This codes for CASSRGTGVEQYF.

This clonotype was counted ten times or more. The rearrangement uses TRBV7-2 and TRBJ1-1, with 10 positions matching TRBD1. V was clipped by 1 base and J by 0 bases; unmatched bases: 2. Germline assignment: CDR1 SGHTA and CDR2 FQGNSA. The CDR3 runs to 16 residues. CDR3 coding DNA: TGTGCCAGCAGCTTAGTGACAGGGGGCGTGAACACTGAAGCTTTCTTT. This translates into CASSLVTGGVNTEAFF. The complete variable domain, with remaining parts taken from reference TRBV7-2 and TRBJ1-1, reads GAGVSQSPSNKVTEKGKDVELRCDPISGHTALYWYRQSLGQGLEFLIYFQGNSAPDKSGLPSDRFSAERTGGSVSTLTIQRTQQEDSAVYLCASSLVTGGVNTEAFFGQGTRLTVV.

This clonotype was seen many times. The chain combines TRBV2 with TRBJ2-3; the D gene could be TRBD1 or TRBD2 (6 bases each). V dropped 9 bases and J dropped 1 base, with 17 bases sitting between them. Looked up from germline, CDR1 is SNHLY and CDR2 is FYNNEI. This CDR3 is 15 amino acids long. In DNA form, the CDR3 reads TGTGCCAGGTCCCGGGGGCGGGGAGGCACAGATACGCAGTATTTT. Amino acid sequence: CARSRGRGGTDTQYF.

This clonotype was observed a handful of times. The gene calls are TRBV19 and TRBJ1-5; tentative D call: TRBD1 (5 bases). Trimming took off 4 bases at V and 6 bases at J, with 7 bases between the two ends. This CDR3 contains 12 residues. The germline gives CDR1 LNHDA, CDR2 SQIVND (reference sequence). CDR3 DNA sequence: TGTGCCAGTAGTAATCAGGGTCAGCCCCAGCATTTT. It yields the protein CASSNQGQPQHF.

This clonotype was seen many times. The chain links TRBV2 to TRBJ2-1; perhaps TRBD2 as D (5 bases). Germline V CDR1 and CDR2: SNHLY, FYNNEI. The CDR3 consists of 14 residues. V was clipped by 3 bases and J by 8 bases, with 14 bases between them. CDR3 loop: CASSDGLPGDEQFF. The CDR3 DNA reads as TGTGCCAGCAGTGATGGACTCCCGGGCGATGAGCAGTTCTTC.

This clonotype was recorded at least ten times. CDR3 nucleotide sequence: TGTGCCAGCAGCGCTGGGGGACAGGTGGACTACAATGAGCAGTTCTTC. Its protein is CASSAGGQVDYNEQFF. J is TRBJ2-1 and V is TRBV9; 8 bases agree with TRBD1. Per the germline V gene, CDR1 is SGDLS and CDR2 is YYNGEE. The V and J ends lost 3 bases and 3 bases, in that order; junction bases with no gene match: 8. The CDR3 runs to 16 residues.

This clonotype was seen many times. The CDR3: CSGPLAGINNEQFF. The CDR3 nucleotides read TGCAGCGGCCCGCTAGCGGGTATCAACAATGAGCAGTTCTTC. The chain couples TRBV29-1 to TRBJ2-1; TRBD2 agrees at 8 bases. The CDR3 spans 14 residues. Germline V lookup: CDR1 SQVTM, CDR2 ANQGSEA. V shed 7 bases and J 5 bases; nucleotides not matched to a gene: 10.

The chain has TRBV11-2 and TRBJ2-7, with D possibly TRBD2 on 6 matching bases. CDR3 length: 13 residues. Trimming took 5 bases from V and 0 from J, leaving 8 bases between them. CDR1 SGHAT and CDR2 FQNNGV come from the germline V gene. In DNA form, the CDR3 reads TGTGCCAGCAGCCGCGGGATCTCCTACGAGCAGTACTTC. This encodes CASSRGISYEQYF.

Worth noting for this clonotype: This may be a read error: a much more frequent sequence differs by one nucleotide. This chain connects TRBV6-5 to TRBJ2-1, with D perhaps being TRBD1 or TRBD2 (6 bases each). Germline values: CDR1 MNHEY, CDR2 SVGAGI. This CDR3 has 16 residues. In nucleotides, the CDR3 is TGTACCAGCAGTTACCCACCTCGGGGGCCTCACAATGAGCAGTTCTTC. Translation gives CTSSYPPRGPHNEQFF.

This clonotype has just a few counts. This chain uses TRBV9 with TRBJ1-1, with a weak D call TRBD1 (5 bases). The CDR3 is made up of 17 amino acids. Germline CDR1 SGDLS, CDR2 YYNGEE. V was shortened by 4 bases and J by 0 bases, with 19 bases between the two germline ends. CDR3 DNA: TGTGCCAGCAGCCTCGGTTCGGGGGGGTACTTGAACACTGAAGCTTTCTTT. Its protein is CASSLGSGGYLNTEAFF.

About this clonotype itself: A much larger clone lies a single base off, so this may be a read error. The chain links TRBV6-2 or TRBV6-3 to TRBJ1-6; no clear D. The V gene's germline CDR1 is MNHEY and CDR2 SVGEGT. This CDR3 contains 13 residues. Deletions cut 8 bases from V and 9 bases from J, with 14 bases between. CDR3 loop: CASALAWGSPLHF. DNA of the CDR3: TGTGCCAGCGCATTGGCTTGGGGTTCACCCCTCCACTTT.

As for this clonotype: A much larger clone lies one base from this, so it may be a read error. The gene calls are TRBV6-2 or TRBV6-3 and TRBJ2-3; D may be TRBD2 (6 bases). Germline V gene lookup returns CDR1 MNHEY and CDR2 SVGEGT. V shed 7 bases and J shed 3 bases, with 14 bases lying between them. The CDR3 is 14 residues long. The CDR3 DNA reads TGTGCCAGCAAGACTAGTGGGGGGACAGATACGCAGTATTTT. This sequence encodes CASKTSGGTDTQYF.

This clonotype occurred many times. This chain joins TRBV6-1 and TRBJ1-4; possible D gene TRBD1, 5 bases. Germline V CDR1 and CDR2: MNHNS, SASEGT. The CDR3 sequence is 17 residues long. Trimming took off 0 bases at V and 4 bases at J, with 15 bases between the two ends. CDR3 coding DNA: TGTGCCAGCAGTGAAGCGCTTCCTTGGGGGGGTAATGAAAAACTGTTTTTT. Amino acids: CASSEALPWGGNEKLFF.

CDR3 amino acids: CASSFSGGPETQYF. CDR3 bases: TGTGCCAGCAGCTTTAGCGGGGGGCCGGAGACCCAGTACTTC. The chain joins TRBV7-9 to TRBJ2-5; 10 positions match TRBD2. The germline gives CDR1 SEHNR, CDR2 FQNEAQ (reference sequence). This CDR3 has 14 amino acids. V shed 3 bases, J shed 5 bases, and the junction held 3 bases outside the gene matches.

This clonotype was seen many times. CDR3: CASKVGSVDEQFF. The CDR3, as DNA: TGTGCCAGCAAAGTGGGTAGCGTCGATGAGCAGTTCTTC. This rearrangement joins TRBV7-2 to TRBJ2-1, with D possibly matching TRBD2 (5 bases). CDR1 SGHTA and CDR2 FQGNSA come from the germline V gene. The CDR3 has 13 residues. Trimming took 7 bases from V and 8 from J, leaving 15 bases between them.

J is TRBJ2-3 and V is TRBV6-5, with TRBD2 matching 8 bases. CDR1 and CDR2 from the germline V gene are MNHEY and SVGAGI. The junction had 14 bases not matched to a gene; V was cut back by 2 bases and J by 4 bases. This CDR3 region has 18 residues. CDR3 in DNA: TGTGCCAGCAGTTACACGGGACTAGTGGGGGTGTCCGCAGATACGCAGTATTTT. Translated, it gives CASSYTGLVGVSADTQYF.

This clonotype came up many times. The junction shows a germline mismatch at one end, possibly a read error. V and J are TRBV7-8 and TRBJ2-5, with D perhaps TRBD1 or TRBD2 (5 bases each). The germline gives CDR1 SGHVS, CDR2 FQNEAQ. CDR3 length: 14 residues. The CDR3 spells CASSPIEGQETQCF. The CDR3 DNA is TGTGCCAGCAGCCCTATCGAGGGGCAAGAGACCCAGTGCTTC.

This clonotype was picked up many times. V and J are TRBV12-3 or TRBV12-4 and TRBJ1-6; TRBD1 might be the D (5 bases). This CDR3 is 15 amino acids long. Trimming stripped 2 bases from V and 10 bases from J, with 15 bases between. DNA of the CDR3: TGTGCCAGCAGTTTAAGGGGCCAACAGTCATCACCCCTCCACTTT. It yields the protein CASSLRGQQSSPLHF.

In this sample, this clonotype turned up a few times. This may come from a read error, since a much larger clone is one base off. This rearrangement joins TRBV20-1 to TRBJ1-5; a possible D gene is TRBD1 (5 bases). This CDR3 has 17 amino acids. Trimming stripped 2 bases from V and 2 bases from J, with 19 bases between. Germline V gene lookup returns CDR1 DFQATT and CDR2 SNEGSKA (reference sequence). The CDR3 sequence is CSARTQAGGIGNQPQHF. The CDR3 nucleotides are TGCAGTGCTAGAACCCAGGCCGGGGGTATAGGCAATCAGCCCCAGCATTTT.

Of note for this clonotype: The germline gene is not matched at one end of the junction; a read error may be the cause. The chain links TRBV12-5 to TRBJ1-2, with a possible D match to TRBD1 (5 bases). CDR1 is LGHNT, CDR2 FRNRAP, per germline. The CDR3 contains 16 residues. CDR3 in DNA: TGTACTAGTTCCACCCATAGGGGCCACCAGTTCTATGGCTACACCTTC. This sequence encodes CTSSTHRGHQFYGYTF.

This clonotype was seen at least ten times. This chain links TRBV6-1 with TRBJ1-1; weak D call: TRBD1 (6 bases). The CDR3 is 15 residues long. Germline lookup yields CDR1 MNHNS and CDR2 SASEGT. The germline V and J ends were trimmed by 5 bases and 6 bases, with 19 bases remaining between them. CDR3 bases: TGTGCCAGCAGTACCCTCGGGCAGGGGTTGTCTGAAGCTTTCTTT. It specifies CASSTLGQGLSEAFF.

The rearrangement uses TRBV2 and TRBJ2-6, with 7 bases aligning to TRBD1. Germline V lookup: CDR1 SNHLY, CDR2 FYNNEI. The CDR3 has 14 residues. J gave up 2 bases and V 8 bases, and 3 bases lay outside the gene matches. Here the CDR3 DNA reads TGTGCCAGCGAAGGGGGCGCTGGGGCCAACGTCCTGACTTTC. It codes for CASEGGAGANVLTF.

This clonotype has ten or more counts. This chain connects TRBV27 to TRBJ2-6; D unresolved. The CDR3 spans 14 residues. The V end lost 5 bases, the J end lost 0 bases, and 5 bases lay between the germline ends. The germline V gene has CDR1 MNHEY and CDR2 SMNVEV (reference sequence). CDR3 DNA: TGTGCCAGCAGTCTCATCTCTGGGGCCAACGTCCTGACTTTC. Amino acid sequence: CASSLISGANVLTF.

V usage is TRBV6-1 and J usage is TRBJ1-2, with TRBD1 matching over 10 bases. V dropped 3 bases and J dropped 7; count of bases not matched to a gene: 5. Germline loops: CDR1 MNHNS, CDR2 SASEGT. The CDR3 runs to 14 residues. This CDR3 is CASSDRGTGVGYTF. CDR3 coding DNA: TGTGCCAGCAGTGACCGGGGGACAGGGGTTGGCTACACCTTC.

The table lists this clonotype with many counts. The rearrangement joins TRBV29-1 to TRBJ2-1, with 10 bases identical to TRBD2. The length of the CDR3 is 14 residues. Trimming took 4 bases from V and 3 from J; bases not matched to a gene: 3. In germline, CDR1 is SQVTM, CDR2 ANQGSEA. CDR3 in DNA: TGCAGCGTTGTGGAGCGGGGGGGCTACAATGAGCAGTTCTTC. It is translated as CSVVERGGYNEQFF.

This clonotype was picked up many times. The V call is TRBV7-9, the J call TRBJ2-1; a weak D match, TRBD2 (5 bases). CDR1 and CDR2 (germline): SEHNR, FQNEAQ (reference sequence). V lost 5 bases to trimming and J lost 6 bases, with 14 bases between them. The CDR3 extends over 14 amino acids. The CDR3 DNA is TGTGCCAGCAGCCCCTGGGGTGGAGGCAATGAGCAGTTCTTC. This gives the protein CASSPWGGGNEQFF.

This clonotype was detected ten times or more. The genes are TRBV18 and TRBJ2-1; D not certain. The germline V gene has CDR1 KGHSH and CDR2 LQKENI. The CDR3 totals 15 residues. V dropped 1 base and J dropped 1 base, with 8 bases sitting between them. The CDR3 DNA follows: TGTGCCAGCTCACCACGGAGAGGATCCTACAATGAGCAGTTCTTC. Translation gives CASSPRRGSYNEQFF. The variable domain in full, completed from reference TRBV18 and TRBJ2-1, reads NAGVMQNPRHLVRRRGQEARLRCSPMKGHSHVYWYRQLPEEGLKFMVYLQKENIIDESGMPKERFSAEFPKEGPSILRIQQVVRGDSAAYFCASSPRRGSYNEQFFGPGTRLTVL.

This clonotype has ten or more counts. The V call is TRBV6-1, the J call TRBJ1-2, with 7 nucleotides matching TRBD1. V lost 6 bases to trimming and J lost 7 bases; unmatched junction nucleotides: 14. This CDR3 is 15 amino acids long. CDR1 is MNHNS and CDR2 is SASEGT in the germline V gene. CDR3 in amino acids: CASRLAMEGAVGYTF. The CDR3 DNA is TGTGCCAGCAGACTTGCGATGGAGGGGGCGGTTGGCTACACCTTC.